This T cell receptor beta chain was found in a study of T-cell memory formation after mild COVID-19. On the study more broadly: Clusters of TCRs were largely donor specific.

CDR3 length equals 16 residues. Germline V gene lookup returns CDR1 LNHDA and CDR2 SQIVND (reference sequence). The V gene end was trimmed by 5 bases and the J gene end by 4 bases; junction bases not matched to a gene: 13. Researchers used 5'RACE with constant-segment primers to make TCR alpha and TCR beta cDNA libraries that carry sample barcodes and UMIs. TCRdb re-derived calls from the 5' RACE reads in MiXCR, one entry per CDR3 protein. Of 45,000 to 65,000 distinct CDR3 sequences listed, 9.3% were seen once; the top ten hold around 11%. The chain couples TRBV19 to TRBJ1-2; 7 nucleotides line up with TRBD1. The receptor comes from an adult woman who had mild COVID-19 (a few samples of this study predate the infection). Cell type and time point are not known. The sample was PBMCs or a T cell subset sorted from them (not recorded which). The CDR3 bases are TGTGCCAGTAGTGGAACCGGGACAGATGTAATCTATGGCTACACCTTC. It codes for CASSGTGTDVIYGYTF.